Listed here are 24 T cell receptor beta chains from one sample, sequenced in a study of T cells in localized non-small cell lung cancer. The table came from immunoSEQ multiplex PCR; TCRdb's copy has only in-frame clones and leaves some out. The data show approximately 83,000 clones, approximately 90% seen once. Sequenced material: peripheral blood, taken before any cancer treatment. The receptors here all came from a woman aged 35-75 years with stage I squamous cell lung carcinoma.

The V gene is TRBV6-5, the J gene TRBJ1-5; TRBD1 is a possible D gene (6 bases). The CDR3 spans 14 residues. The ends were cut back, 5 bases at V and 7 bases at J, with 15 bases in the middle. Per the germline V gene, CDR1 is MNHEY and CDR2 is SVGAGI. The CDR3, as DNA: TGTGCCAGCAGTCCAATAACAGGGACCCAGCCCCAGCATTTT. Translation: CASSPITGTQPQHF.

This clone was counted ten times or more. The V call is TRBV7-9, the J call TRBJ1-1; D remains ambiguous. Trimming shortened V by 0 bases and J by 7 bases, and 9 bases separated the two germline ends. The germline CDR1 and CDR2 sequences are SEHNR and FQNEAQ (reference sequence). CDR3 length equals 13 residues. In DNA form, the CDR3 reads TGTGCCAGCAGCTTAGCCTCCACAAATGAAGCTTTCTTT. Its translation is CASSLASTNEAFF.

The chain joins TRBV7-9 to TRBJ1-2; TRBD1 matches 8 bases. From germline, CDR1 is SEHNR and CDR2 FQNEAQ (reference sequence). V lost 3 bases and J lost 8; bases outside the gene matches: 5. The CDR3 is made up of 13 amino acids. Here the CDR3 DNA reads TGTGCCAGCAGCTTGCAGGGGGCCGAAGGCTACACCTTC. Its translation: CASSLQGAEGYTF.

V usage is TRBV30 and J usage is TRBJ2-1; 9 bases agree with TRBD1. The CDR3 is 16 residues long. Trimming at V came to 2 bases and at J to 5 bases, leaving 10 bases not matched to a gene. Germline V CDR1 and CDR2: GTSNPN, SVGIG (reference sequence). For the CDR3, the DNA is TGTGCCTGGAGTTTCCCCGGGACAGGGCTTGACAATGAGCAGTTCTTC. This translates into CAWSFPGTGLDNEQFF.

V is TRBV9 and J is TRBJ2-5; either TRBD1 or TRBD2 may fit D (5 bases each). There are 16 residues in the CDR3. CDR1 and CDR2 (germline): SGDLS, YYNGEE. With 0 bases removed from V and 1 base from J, the gap between germline ends came to 13 bases. Written as DNA, the CDR3 is TGTGCCAGCAGCGTAGAAGCACGGGGCCTCCAAGAGACCCAGTACTTC. This sequence encodes CASSVEARGLQETQYF. Using reference TRBV9 and TRBJ2-5 for the parts outside the CDR3, the full variable domain is DSGVTQTPKHLITATGQRVTLRCSPRSGDLSVYWYQQSLDQGLQFLIQYYNGEERAKGNILERFSAQQFPDLHSELNLSSLELGDSALYFCASSVEARGLQETQYFGPGTRLLVL.

The chain combines TRBV2 with TRBJ1-1; maybe TRBD1 (5 bases). Germline V gene data show CDR1 as SNHLY and CDR2 as FYNNEI. The CDR3 has 14 amino acids. Trimming pared 4 bases from V and 4 bases from J, leaving 13 bases between. CDR3 sequence: CASSAQGSGTEAFF. The CDR3 bases are TGTGCCAGCAGTGCCCAGGGTTCGGGCACTGAAGCTTTCTTT.

This chain connects TRBV11-1 to TRBJ2-7; 8 bases are shared with TRBD1. The CDR3 totals 15 residues. Losses at the gene ends were 6 bases for V and 2 bases for J; bases not matched to a gene: 9. Germline lookup yields CDR1 SGHAT and CDR2 FQDESV (reference sequence). CDR3 DNA sequence: TGTGCCAGCAGTCGGACAGGGAAGGGGGCCTACGAGCAGTACTTC. Protein sequence: CASSRTGKGAYEQYF.

This clone was detected a few times. J is TRBJ2-1 and V is TRBV6-1; 7 nucleotides match TRBD2. The CDR3 covers 11 residues. The V and J ends lost 8 bases and 7 bases, in that order; junction bases with no gene match: 2. The germline V gene encodes CDR1 MNHNS and CDR2 SASEGT. For the CDR3, the DNA is TGTGCCAGCTGGGGAGGGAATGAGCAGTTCTTC. Amino acids: CASWGGNEQFF.

V and J are TRBV7-9 and TRBJ2-1, with D possibly being TRBD2 (6 bases). Germline values: CDR1 SEHNR, CDR2 FQNEAQ (reference sequence). The CDR3 length is 14 residues. Trimming shortened V by 4 bases and J by 8 bases, and 15 bases separated the two germline ends. Here the CDR3 DNA reads TGTGCCAGCAGCTCCGTGGCGGGGCACGATGAGCAGTTCTTC. Its protein product is CASSSVAGHDEQFF. The whole variable domain, remainder taken from reference TRBV7-9 and TRBJ2-1, is DTGVSQNPRHKITKRGQNVTFRCDPISEHNRLYWYRQTLGQGPEFLTYFQNEAQLEKSRLLSDRFSAERPKGSFSTLEIQRTEQGDSAMYLCASSSVAGHDEQFFGPGTRLTVL.

The J gene is TRBJ1-2, the V gene TRBV19, with D hard to call. This CDR3 is 12 amino acids long. Germline assignment: CDR1 LNHDA and CDR2 SQIVND (reference sequence). V was clipped by 3 bases and J by 5 bases, with 7 bases between them. CDR3 loop: CASSIYGYGYTF. CDR3 bases: TGTGCCAGTAGTATTTATGGTTATGGCTACACCTTC.

This chain connects TRBV30 to TRBJ2-1, with 11 bases fitting TRBD2. The junction had 5 bases not matched to a gene; V was cut back by 3 bases and J by 4 bases. This CDR3 is built from 15 residues. Germline loops: CDR1 GTSNPN, CDR2 SVGIG (reference sequence). The CDR3 spells CAWSRLAGFYNEQFF. DNA for the CDR3: TGTGCCTGGAGCCGACTAGCGGGGTTTTACAATGAGCAGTTCTTC. Complete variable domain (other parts from reference TRBV30 and TRBJ2-1): SQTIHQWPATLVQPVGSPLSLECTVEGTSNPNLYWYRQAAGRGLQLLFYSVGIGQISSEVPQNLSASRPQDRQFILSSKKLLLSDSGFYLCAWSRLAGFYNEQFFGPGTRLTVL.

V gene TRBV30 combines with J gene TRBJ1-1; perhaps TRBD1 as D (6 bases). Germline lookup yields CDR1 GTSNPN and CDR2 SVGIG (reference sequence). The CDR3 has 14 residues. Trimming stripped 2 bases from V and 4 bases from J, with 14 bases between. CDR3 bases: TGTGCCTGGAGTTTAACAGGGAGGGGCACTGAAGCTTTCTTT. As protein: CAWSLTGRGTEAFF.

V gene TRBV10-2 combines with J gene TRBJ1-4; 7 bases align to TRBD1. The CDR3 runs 16 residues. CDR1 and CDR2 (germline): WSHSY, SAAADI. V gave up 3 bases and J gave up 1 base; unmatched junction bases: 5. The DNA for the CDR3 is TGCGCCAGCAGTGATAAGGGGGCTGTAACTAATGAAAAACTGTTTTTT. Amino acids: CASSDKGAVTNEKLFF.

This clone was seen only once. The chain is built from TRBV19 and TRBJ2-5; D might be TRBD2 (6 bases). The germline V gene has CDR1 LNHDA and CDR2 SQIVND (reference sequence). Trimming took 5 bases from V and 5 from J, leaving 12 bases between them. The CDR3 is 13 amino acids. For the CDR3, the DNA is TGTGCCAGTAGTGACGCGGGGCGGGAGACCCAGTACTTC. It yields the protein CASSDAGRETQYF.

The chain has TRBV6-1 and TRBJ2-7, with 10 bases identical to TRBD1. The CDR3 spans 14 residues. Looked up from germline, CDR1 is MNHNS and CDR2 is SASEGT. The ends lost 10 bases at V and 4 bases at J; junction bases unmatched: 10. This CDR3 reads CATLTGTGDYEQYF. CDR3 DNA sequence: TGTGCCACCTTGACCGGGACAGGGGATTACGAGCAGTACTTC.

The rearrangement uses TRBV6-5 and TRBJ1-5; the D is unclear. V lost 8 bases to trimming and J lost 5 bases, with 13 bases between them. The germline V gene has CDR1 MNHEY and CDR2 SVGAGI. CDR3 length equals 13 residues. The CDR3 DNA reads TGTGCCAGCGGAGGAGGGTATTATCAGCCCCAGCATTTT. It specifies CASGGGYYQPQHF.

The chain employs TRBV2 and TRBJ1-5; 9 positions agree with TRBD1. The junction had 7 bases not matched to a gene; V was cut back by 6 bases and J by 7 bases. The germline gives CDR1 SNHLY, CDR2 FYNNEI. The CDR3 is 14 residues long. CDR3 sequence reads: CASSQGTGLQPQHF. CDR3 DNA: TGTGCCAGCAGCCAAGGGACAGGGCTCCAGCCCCAGCATTTT.

This clone occurred once. The rearrangement links TRBV27 to TRBJ1-2, with TRBD1 identical over 8 bases. Germline V CDR1 and CDR2: MNHEY, SMNVEV (reference sequence). This CDR3 is built from 16 residues. The V gene end was trimmed by 5 bases and the J gene end by 7 bases; junction bases not matched to a gene: 15. DNA of the CDR3: TGTGCCAGCAGTCCAGGGGACAGGTTAGCGATAGGTGGCTACACCTTC. It codes for CASSPGDRLAIGGYTF.

The chain is built from TRBV2 and TRBJ1-2; tentatively, D is TRBD1 (5 bases). This CDR3 has 14 residues. The V end was cut by 8 bases, the J end by 0 bases, with 13 bases between. Germline lookup yields CDR1 SNHLY and CDR2 FYNNEI. For the CDR3, the DNA is TGTGCCAGCGGGGCAGGGACCACTAACTATGGCTACACCTTC. Its translation is CASGAGTTNYGYTF. Full variable domain (missing parts from reference TRBV2 and TRBJ1-2): EPEVTQTPSHQVTQMGQEVILRCVPISNHLYFYWYRQILGQKVEFLVSFYNNEISEKSEIFDDQFSVERPDGSNFTLKIRSTKLEDSAMYFCASGAGTTNYGYTFGSGTRLTVV.

This clone was seen only once. The chain uses TRBV6-5 and TRBJ1-2; D may be TRBD1 (5 bases). The CDR3 covers 14 residues. Germline V gives CDR1 MNHEY, CDR2 SVGAGI. V lost 1 base to trimming and J lost 4 bases, with 10 bases between them. The CDR3 region is CASSYFQGGYGYTF. DNA of the CDR3: TGTGCCAGCAGTTACTTCCAGGGAGGCTATGGCTACACCTTC.

The chain combines TRBV10-1 with TRBJ2-4; D gene unclear. Germline-derived CDR1 and CDR2 are WNHNN and SYGVQD (reference sequence). V lost 0 bases to trimming and J lost 2 bases, with 11 bases between them. This CDR3 is 16 amino acids long. The CDR3 DNA reads as TGCGCCAGCAGTGAGTCGACATTAATAACCAAAAACATTCAGTACTTC. As protein: CASSESTLITKNIQYF.

The V gene is TRBV9, the J gene TRBJ1-5, with 8 nucleotides matching TRBD1. There are 15 residues in the CDR3. Looked up from germline, CDR1 is SGDLS and CDR2 is YYNGEE. Trimming cost V 3 bases and J 6 bases; bases outside gene matches: 8. CDR3 nucleotide sequence: TGTGCCAGCAGCGCCGACCCCGGACAGGGTCAGCCCCAGCATTTT. Translation gives CASSADPGQGQPQHF.

The chain combines TRBV4-1 with TRBJ1-5; D uncertain. The CDR3 totals 12 residues. Germline-derived CDR1 and CDR2 are MGHRA and YSYEKL. V was pared by 1 base and J by 5 bases, with 3 bases between. The CDR3 coding sequence is TGCGCCAGCAGCCAAGGGGATCAGCCCCAGCATTTT. It translates to CASSQGDQPQHF.

The CDR3 sequence is CAISDHLRGGSTDTQYF. The CDR3 DNA follows: TGTGCCATCAGTGACCACCTTCGGGGGGGGAGCACAGATACGCAGTATTTT. V usage is TRBV10-3 and J usage is TRBJ2-3, with 8 positions matching TRBD2. V dropped 3 bases and J dropped 0; count of bases not matched to a gene: 8. CDR1 ENHRY and CDR2 SYGVKD come from the germline V gene. The CDR3 is 17 residues long.